This TCR beta chain was sequenced for a study of blood T cell repertoires in COVID-19. Study-level background: Nucleic acid was either cDNA or gDNA, and it came from T cells, B-cell-depleted T cells, or PBMCs.

Recruits, aged about 18 to 95 years, lived in around 24 US areas. In assigning cohorts, the study relied on participant-reported clinical history. Generated by immunoSEQ multiplex PCR, the TCRdb table keeps only in-frame clones and is missing some. The data hold more than 200,000 clones, with 87% observed a single time. The origin of this receptor is a man aged 25-40 years in a cohort exposed to, infected with or recovered from COVID-19 (not recorded which). Sequencing was done on a sample of PBMCs or T cells enriched from blood (not recorded which).

The CDR3 DNA is TGTGCCAGCAGCTTAGGGGGGGTCTTCTACGAGCAGTACTTC. Protein sequence: CASSLGGVFYEQYF. V gene TRBV7-8 combines with J gene TRBJ2-7, with TRBD2 as a possible D gene (6 bases). CDR1 is SGHVS, CDR2 FQNEAQ, per germline. V lost 1 base and J lost 3, with 10 bases in between. The CDR3 extends over 14 amino acids.